A selection of T cell receptor beta chains follows, all from one sample in a study of T cell responses to AZD1222 COVID-19 vaccine. Data came from immunoSEQ multiplex PCR; TCRdb stores just in-frame clones and leaves some out. The table has roughly 120,000 clones, 70% to 90% seen once. The source was peripheral blood, collected on day 0 of MenACWY control vaccination. The source is an adult in good health. CDR3s include the opening cysteine and the closing phenylalanine or tryptophan. Each record gives: D gene, J gene, V gene, clone size, CDR3 protein, CDR3 DNA. The D gene is left open where the match is weak. Where a row states a size, it is once, few, many or the class of an expanded clone; other rows omit it.

TRBD2	TRBJ2-2	TRBV5-1	.	CASSFSGGGTTGELFF	TGCGCCAGCAGCTTTTCTGGCGGGGGGACCACCGGGGAGCTGTTTTTT
TRBD2	TRBJ2-3	TRBV3-1/TRBV3-2	.	CASSLGTSIPDTQYF	TGTGCCAGCAGCCTAGGGACTAGCATTCCAGATACGCAGTATTTT
TRBD2	TRBJ2-3	TRBV3-1/TRBV3-2	.	CASSQPSGGSTDTQYF	TGTGCCAGCAGCCAACCTAGCGGGGGTTCCACAGATACGCAGTATTTT
TRBD1	TRBJ1-1	TRBV25-1	few	CASSELKQGALTEAFF	TGTGCCAGCAGTGAACTTAAACAGGGGGCTTTAACTGAAGCTTTCTTT
TRBD1	TRBJ1-2	TRBV6-5	.	CASSRTGAGYTF	TGTGCCAGCAGCCGAACAGGGGCTGGCTACACCTTC
.	TRBJ1-6	TRBV21-1	once	CASRGIRQGSYNSPLHF	TGTGCCAGCAGGGGGATTAGGCAGGGGTCCTATAATTCACCCCTCCACTTT
TRBD1	TRBJ2-5	TRBV18	few	CASSPRQGREETQYF	TGTGCCAGCTCACCCCGACAGGGGCGTGAAGAGACCCAGTACTTC
TRBD2	TRBJ2-3	TRBV7-2	.	CASSLGRGVGTDTQYF	TGTGCCAGCAGCTTAGGCCGGGGGGTGGGTACAGATACGCAGTATTTT
TRBD1	TRBJ1-3	TRBV2	.	CASRGTGPGNTIYF	TGTGCCAGCAGAGGGACAGGCCCTGGAAACACCATATATTTT
.	TRBJ2-7	TRBV11-2	.	CASSLRGAAESYEQYF	TGTGCCAGCAGCTTAAGGGGGGCAGCGGAGTCCTACGAGCAGTACTTC
TRBD1	TRBJ1-1	TRBV28	once	CASSPGDSTRSSGAFF	TGTGCCAGCAGTCCTGGGGACAGCACGAGATCTTCAGGAGCTTTCTTT
.	TRBJ2-7	TRBV6-5	.	CASSLYSTYEQYF	TGTGCCAGCAGTCTTTATAGCACCTACGAGCAGTACTTC
TRBD2	TRBJ2-3	TRBV9	.	CASSVFWGERGDTQYF	TGTGCCAGCAGCGTTTTTTGGGGGGAGCGGGGTGATACGCAGTATTTT
.	TRBJ2-3	TRBV18	.	CASSPSDTQYF	TGTGCCAGCTCACCATCGGATACGCAGTATTTT
.	TRBJ1-2	TRBV10-3	.	CAISSRDRVGYTF	TGTGCCATTTCTTCCCGGGACCGCGTGGGCTACACCTTC
TRBD1	TRBJ1-1	TRBV6-5	.	CASSSRDRGLGEAFF	TGTGCCAGCAGTTCCCGGGACAGGGGGCTTGGTGAAGCTTTCTTT
.	TRBJ2-1	TRBV11-2	.	CASSFGGSSYNEQFF	TGTGCCAGCAGCTTCGGGGGATCCTCCTACAATGAGCAGTTCTTC
TRBD2	TRBJ2-3	TRBV3-1/TRBV3-2	once	CASSQDRGGAVGDTQYF	TGTGCCAGCAGCCAAGATCGGGGGGGGGCCGTTGGTGATACGCAGTATTTT
TRBD1	TRBJ1-4	TRBV19	.	CASSSLRPTGGGEKLFF	TGTGCCAGCTCTAGCCTACGACCGACAGGGGGTGGTGAAAAACTGTTTTTT
.	TRBJ2-6	TRBV25-1	.	CASSGRESGANVLTF	TGTGCCAGCAGCGGCAGGGAATCTGGGGCCAACGTCCTGACTTTC
TRBD1	TRBJ1-5	TRBV15	.	CATSRDGAGGPQPQHF	TGTGCCACCAGCAGAGATGGGGCAGGGGGCCCTCAGCCCCAGCATTTT
.	TRBJ2-7	TRBV29-1	.	CSVENIPGREQYF	TGCAGCGTTGAAAATATCCCCGGGCGGGAGCAGTACTTC
.	TRBJ1-1	TRBV6-2/TRBV6-3	.	CASSYSKREGRGWLRDTEAFF	TGTGCCAGCAGTTACTCGAAGCGGGAGGGAAGGGGATGGTTGCGGGACACTGAAGCTTTCTTT
.	TRBJ1-4	TRBV6-1	.	CASSESFRATNEKLFF	TGTGCCAGCAGTGAATCGTTCAGGGCAACTAATGAAAAACTGTTTTTT
.	TRBJ2-1	TRBV20-1	once	CSASRDKYNEQFF	TGCAGTGCTAGTCGGGACAAATACAATGAGCAGTTCTTC
.	TRBJ1-2	TRBV19	.	CASSMRGERGYTF	TGTGCCAGTAGTATGAGAGGGGAACGTGGCTACACCTTC
.	TRBJ1-5	TRBV30	.	CAWSVQGGNQPQHF	TGTGCCTGGAGTGTACAAGGGGGCAATCAGCCCCAGCATTTT
.	TRBJ2-5	TRBV6-5	.	CASSWDSETQYF	TGTGCCAGCAGCTGGGACTCGGAGACCCAGTACTTC
.	TRBJ2-7	TRBV7-2	.	CASSSLNSYEQYF	TGTGCCAGCAGCTCCCTTAACTCCTACGAGCAGTACTTC
.	TRBJ2-5	TRBV30	.	CAWSVNRAETQYF	TGTGCCTGGAGTGTAAATCGGGCAGAGACCCAGTACTTC
TRBD1	TRBJ1-2	TRBV28	few	CASSLLAGGNGYTF	TGTGCCAGCAGTTTATTGGCAGGGGGCAATGGCTACACCTTC
.	TRBJ1-3	TRBV4-1	.	CASSQEGTVGNTIYF	TGCGCCAGCAGCCAAGAAGGGACGGTGGGAAACACCATATATTTT
TRBD1	TRBJ1-1	TRBV7-2	once	CASSLAGQGNTEAFF	TGTGCCAGCAGCTTAGCGGGACAGGGGAACACTGAAGCTTTCTTT
.	TRBJ2-7	TRBV7-9	once	CASSLEGTYEQYF	TGTGCCAGCAGCTTAGAGGGGACCTACGAGCAGTACTTC
TRBD2	TRBJ2-3	TRBV14	.	CASSQGRLAGASDTQYF	TGTGCCAGCAGCCAAGGGAGACTAGCGGGGGCTTCGGATACGCAGTATTTT
.	TRBJ1-1	TRBV7-8	.	CASSFYYRETLTEAFF	TGTGCCAGCAGCTTTTATTACAGGGAAACCTTAACTGAAGCTTTCTTT
.	TRBJ1-1	TRBV2	.	CASSGGLREAFF	TGTGCCAGCAGTGGTGGTCTCCGTGAAGCTTTCTTT
.	TRBJ2-1	TRBV9	.	CASSVGKNNEQFF	TGTGCCAGCAGCGTGGGAAAGAACAATGAGCAGTTCTTC
TRBD1	TRBJ2-1	TRBV10-1	.	CASSWDRGSNEQFF	TGCGCCAGTAGCTGGGACAGGGGTTCCAATGAGCAGTTCTTC
TRBD2	TRBJ2-5	TRBV27	.	CASSSGTSGRETQYF	TGTGCCAGCAGCTCCGGGACTAGCGGGCGCGAGACCCAGTACTTC
.	TRBJ2-7	TRBV7-8	.	CASSLVGRAQATYF	TGTGCCAGCAGCTTAGTTGGGCGGGCTCAGGCAACGTACTTC
.	TRBJ2-3	TRBV6-2/TRBV6-3	.	CASSYTGADTDTQYF	TGTGCCAGCAGTTACACCGGGGCCGACACAGATACGCAGTATTTT
.	TRBJ2-7	TRBV6-4	few	CATPRSEQYF	TGTGCCACCCCAAGGAGCGAGCAGTACTTC
TRBD1	TRBJ1-2	TRBV29-1	.	CSVEGGTGKNYGYTF	TGCAGCGTTGAAGGTGGGACAGGGAAAAACTATGGCTACACCTTC
TRBD1	TRBJ2-5	TRBV11-3	.	CASSVRDRGTQETQYF	TGTGCCAGCAGCGTTCGGGACAGGGGGACCCAAGAGACCCAGTACTTC
TRBD1	TRBJ1-3	TRBV28	.	CASSRSTGPSGNTIYF	TGTGCCAGCAGTCGATCGACAGGGCCCTCTGGAAACACCATATATTTT